A selection of T cell receptor beta chains follows, all from one sample in a study of blood T cell repertoires in COVID-19. Some clones are missing from TCRdb's copy, which holds only in-frame ones; the method was immunoSEQ multiplex PCR. The table includes roughly 80,000 clones, about 90% detected once. The sequenced sample consisted of peripheral blood. The receptor set was obtained from a man older than 75 in a cohort sampled during active COVID-19. Each CDR3 is given with its conserved first and last residue. The order of the fields is clone size, J gene, D gene, V gene, CDR3 protein, CDR3 DNA. D genes are given only for firm matches. For some rows the clone size is stated as once, few or many, or as a class when expanded; others skip it.

.,TRBJ2-3,TRBD2,TRBV7-2,CASIFWAGVSDTQYF,TGTGCCAGCATCTTCTGGGCGGGGGTGTCAGATACGCAGTATTTT
.,TRBJ1-1,.,TRBV3-1/TRBV3-2,CASSQGSTEAFF,TGTGCCAGCAGCCAAGGGAGCACTGAAGCTTTCTTT
.,TRBJ2-2,.,TRBV6-5,CASSYRGFTGELFF,TGTGCCAGCAGTTACCGAGGGTTCACCGGGGAGCTGTTTTTT
.,TRBJ2-4,TRBD1,TRBV3-1/TRBV3-2,CASSQDGGQGQYF,TGTGCCAGCAGCCAAGATGGGGGACAGGGCCAGTACTTC
.,TRBJ1-3,.,TRBV19,CASSERGWNTIYF,TGTGCCAGTAGTGAAAGGGGTTGGAACACCATATATTTT
.,TRBJ1-1,TRBD1,TRBV6-5,CASSPRDSVTEAFF,TGTGCCAGCAGTCCCCGGGACAGTGTTACTGAAGCTTTCTTT
.,TRBJ2-5,.,TRBV5-6,CASSLLQLQETQYF,TGTGCCAGCAGCTTGTTACAGCTCCAAGAGACCCAGTACTTC
once,TRBJ2-5,TRBD1,TRBV5-5,CASRRDSQETQYF,TGTGCCAGCAGGAGGGACAGCCAAGAGACCCAGTACTTC
.,TRBJ1-6,TRBD1,TRBV5-1,CASSLSGQGAQSPLHF,TGCGCCAGCAGCTTGTCTGGACAGGGGGCCCAGTCACCCCTCCACTTT
.,TRBJ2-6,.,TRBV19,CASSIAQGSLSGANVLTF,TGTGCCAGTAGTATTGCCCAGGGTTCCCTCTCTGGGGCCAACGTCCTGACTTTC
.,TRBJ2-1,.,TRBV5-1,CASSPTGTLNNEQFF,TGCGCCAGCAGTCCAACCGGGACACTTAACAATGAGCAGTTCTTC
.,TRBJ2-4,.,TRBV24-1,CATSDRNIQYF,TGTGCCACCAGTGACAGAAACATTCAGTACTTC
.,TRBJ2-1,TRBD2,TRBV18,CASSPGTSSYNEQFF,TGTGCCAGCTCACCCGGGACTAGCAGCTACAATGAGCAGTTCTTC
.,TRBJ1-6,.,TRBV6-5,CASAVESSYNSPLHF,TGTGCCAGCGCGGTGGAGAGCTCCTATAATTCACCCCTCCACTTT
.,TRBJ2-2,.,TRBV6-4,CASSRTELTNTGELFF,TGTGCCAGCAGTCGGACAGAACTTACGAACACCGGGGAGCTGTTTTTT
.,TRBJ2-3,TRBD1,TRBV7-2,CASRRQGAMPPSTDTQYF,TGTGCCAGTAGAAGACAGGGTGCAATGCCTCCTAGCACAGATACGCAGTATTTT
.,TRBJ2-1,.,TRBV9,CASSAGSSYNEQFF,TGTGCCAGCAGCGCGGGGAGCTCCTACAATGAGCAGTTCTTC
.,TRBJ1-1,TRBD1,TRBV5-1,CASRQGRRNTEAFF,TGCGCCAGCCGACAGGGGAGGCGGAACACTGAAGCTTTCTTT
.,TRBJ2-5,.,TRBV7-6,CASSLSTGQETQYF,TGTGCCAGCAGCTTATCAACAGGCCAAGAGACCCAGTACTTC
.,TRBJ2-5,.,TRBV5-1,CASSFGQTTTQETQYF,TGCGCCAGCAGCTTTGGACAAACTACCACCCAAGAGACCCAGTACTTC
.,TRBJ1-5,TRBD1,TRBV6-2/TRBV6-3,CASSTRDREAQPQHF,TGTGCCAGCAGTACCCGGGACAGGGAGGCACAGCCCCAGCATTTT
.,TRBJ1-2,.,TRBV6-6,CASSPQTAYYGYTF,TGTGCCAGCAGTCCCCAGACAGCCTATTATGGCTACACCTTC
.,TRBJ1-2,TRBD1,TRBV10-3,CAISETGQETGYTF,TGTGCCATCAGTGAAACAGGACAGGAGACTGGCTACACCTTC